The 21 T cell receptor beta chains in this list originate from one sample, sequenced in a study of patients and donors after allogeneic stem cell transplantation. TCRdb reprocessed the RT-PCR reads with MiXCR, giving one entry per CDR3 protein. Of about 70,000 distinct CDR3 sequences detected, 26% appear once; the ten largest clones hold about 26%. The sample was blood, either unsorted or a sorted T cell fraction (not recorded which). Source of these receptors: a human donor who was either an allogeneic HSCT recipient or a stem cell or donor lymphocyte infusion donor (not recorded which). It is not recorded whose cells these are; they may come from a transplant donor.

This clonotype was seen more than once but under ten times. The rearrangement links TRBV20-1 to TRBJ2-7; TRBD2 matches at 9 bases. Germline V lookup: CDR1 DFQATT, CDR2 SNEGSKA (reference sequence). The V and J ends lost 1 base and 2 bases, in that order; junction bases with no gene match: 3. This CDR3 has 14 residues. The CDR3, as DNA: TGCAGTGCTAGAGGCGGGAGGGCCCCCTACGAGCAGTACTTC. As protein: CSARGGRAPYEQYF.

This clonotype was counted a single time. This chain connects TRBV12-5 to TRBJ1-2; D is unclear. This CDR3 region has 14 residues. CDR1 is LGHNT, CDR2 FRNRAP, per germline. V lost 1 base to trimming and J lost 6 bases, with 12 bases between them. The CDR3 region is CASGLARTLDGYTF. CDR3 nucleotide sequence: TGTGCTAGTGGTTTGGCTCGGACCCTCGATGGCTACACCTTC.

V is TRBV2 and J is TRBJ2-1, with 8 bases lining up with TRBD1. The CDR3 runs to 15 residues. Germline values: CDR1 SNHLY, CDR2 FYNNEI. Unmatched junction bases numbered 4, after V lost 6 bases and J lost 0 bases. The CDR3 region is CASRYGQGSYNEQFF. In DNA form, the CDR3 reads TGTGCCAGCAGGTACGGACAGGGCTCCTACAATGAGCAGTTCTTC.

This clonotype was counted many times. The J gene is TRBJ1-2, the V gene TRBV29-1; 12 bases map to TRBD1. Trimming cost V 7 bases and J 4 bases; bases outside gene matches: 4. The CDR3 length is 13 residues. CDR1 SQVTM and CDR2 ANQGSEA come from the germline V gene. The CDR3 DNA reads as TGCAGCGCTGGGACAGGGGGCCTCTATGGCTACACCTTC. As protein: CSAGTGGLYGYTF.

This chain joins TRBV12-3 or TRBV12-4 and TRBJ2-7; D gene uncertain. The CDR3 is 13 residues long. V lost 5 bases and J 3 bases, leaving 11 bases between the germline ends. CDR3 amino acids: CASSNDPRYEQYF. The CDR3 coding sequence is TGTGCCAGCAGTAATGATCCCCGCTACGAGCAGTACTTC.

The chain is built from TRBV3-1 and TRBJ1-2; D remains unclear. The CDR3 is 14 residues long. Germline CDR1 and CDR2: LGHDT and YNNKEL (reference sequence). V shed 5 bases and J shed 4 bases, with 14 bases lying between them. CDR3 amino acids: CASSTRTASYGYTF. CDR3 nucleotide sequence: TGTGCCAGCAGCACCCGGACCGCATCCTATGGCTACACCTTC.

The rearrangement uses TRBV6-5 and TRBJ2-1, with D possibly matching TRBD2 (6 bases). This CDR3 spans 13 amino acids. V was clipped by 0 bases and J by 7 bases, with 7 bases between them. CDR1 is MNHEY and CDR2 is SVGAGI in the germline V gene. The chain's CDR3 is CASSYSGRNEQFF. Here the CDR3 DNA reads TGTGCCAGCAGTTACTCGGGGAGGAATGAGCAGTTCTTC.

As for this clonotype: A much bigger clone sits one base away, suggesting this may be a read error. The CDR3 region has the DNA TGCAGTGCTAGAGAGACTTCCCGCTCCTACAATGAGCAGTTCTTC. Its protein is CSARETSRSYNEQFF. The J gene is TRBJ2-1, the V gene TRBV20-1; D gene unclear. This CDR3 is 15 amino acids long. Germline assignment: CDR1 DFQATT and CDR2 SNEGSKA (reference sequence). Deletions cut 0 bases from V and 0 bases from J, with 9 bases between.

The rearrangement joins TRBV29-1 to TRBJ1-2, with a weak D call TRBD1 (5 bases). V lost 5 bases and J lost 8, with 21 bases in between. Germline V gives CDR1 SQVTM, CDR2 ANQGSEA. The CDR3 consists of 14 residues. The CDR3 DNA reads as TGCAGCGTTCCCCGACAGTCGCTCGTGAAGGGCTACACCTTC. Its translation: CSVPRQSLVKGYTF.

The DNA of the CDR3 is TGCAGTGCTAGAGTATTCCTGGACACTGAAGCTTTCTTT. This codes for CSARVFLDTEAFF. This chain links TRBV20-1 with TRBJ1-1, with D unresolved. The germline V gene encodes CDR1 DFQATT and CDR2 SNEGSKA (reference sequence). CDR3 size: 13 residues. V lost 1 base and J 3 bases, leaving 9 bases between the germline ends.

This clonotype has only a few counts. This chain connects TRBV14 to TRBJ1-2, with D unclear. Germline CDR1 and CDR2: SGHDN and FVKESK. The V and J ends lost 0 bases and 4 bases respectively, with 9 bases between them. The CDR3 is 14 amino acids. The CDR3 DNA follows: TGTGCCAGCAGCCAAGATCTGTGGGGCTATGGCTACACCTTC. Translating it yields CASSQDLWGYGYTF. The entire variable domain, with the rest obtained from reference TRBV14 and TRBJ1-2, is as follows: EAGVTQFPSHSVIEKGQTVTLRCDPISGHDNLYWYRRVMGKEIKFLLHFVKESKQDESGMPNNRFLAERTGGTYSTLKVQPAELEDSGVYFCASSQDLWGYGYTFGSGTRLTVV.

This sequence joins TRBV7-3 and TRBJ2-2; 8 nucleotides line up with TRBD2. V shed 5 bases, J shed 4 bases, and the junction held 12 bases outside the gene matches. CDR1 is SGHTA and CDR2 is FQGTGA in the germline V gene. The CDR3 consists of 17 residues. The CDR3 loop is CASSPISGGAGTGELFF. In DNA form, the CDR3 reads TGTGCCAGCAGCCCCATATCCGGGGGGGCGGGCACCGGGGAGCTGTTTTTT.

The chain employs TRBV2 and TRBJ2-1; 12 nucleotides align to TRBD2. V was clipped by 4 bases and J by 7 bases; unmatched bases: 8. The germline CDR1 and CDR2 sequences are SNHLY and FYNNEI. The CDR3 contains 16 residues. The CDR3 nucleotides are TGTGCCAGCAGTGCCTCGACTAGCGGGAGAAGGAATGAGCAGTTCTTC. This sequence encodes CASSASTSGRRNEQFF.

The V call is TRBV5-1, the J call TRBJ1-1; D is unresolved. V lost 6 bases and J 3 bases, leaving 15 bases between the germline ends. CDR3 length equals 14 residues. CDR1 SGHRS and CDR2 YFSETQ come from the germline V gene. The CDR3 sequence is CASTRTIRDTEAFF. The CDR3 bases are TGCGCCAGCACCAGGACTATCCGGGACACTGAAGCTTTCTTT.

This clonotype was detected only once. The chain couples TRBV12-1 to TRBJ2-1; the table's D call TRBD1 went unverified against the DNA. TRBV12-1 is marked as a pseudogene. The CDR3 spans 15 residues. CDR3 bases: TGTGCCAGCAGCTTTGGACCACCGGGGTACAATGAGCAGTTCTTC. This translates into CASSFGPPGYNEQFF.

The chain uses TRBV4-1 and TRBJ2-4; D gene unclear. The CDR3 is 18 residues long. The germline V gene has CDR1 MGHRA and CDR2 YSYEKL. The V gene lost 3 bases and the J gene lost 0 bases, with 18 bases spanning the gap. CDR3 DNA: TGCGCCAGCAGCCAGGAAATTCCCCCGTTCCTAGCCAAAAACATTCAGTACTTC. It translates to CASSQEIPPFLAKNIQYF.

A few counts support this clonotype. The chain's CDR3 is CASSQVDYEQYF. The DNA of the CDR3 is TGTGCCAGCAGCCAAGTGGACTACGAGCAGTACTTC. The chain has TRBV3-1 and TRBJ2-7; no firm D call. The CDR3 contains 12 residues. V was shortened by 1 base and J by 3 bases, with 4 bases between the two germline ends. Per germline, CDR1 LGHDT and CDR2 YNNKEL (reference sequence).

J is TRBJ2-5 and V is TRBV6-6; 13 bases line up with TRBD2. CDR1 is MNHNY and CDR2 is SVGAGI in the germline V gene (reference sequence). The ends lost 6 bases at V and 0 bases at J; junction bases unmatched: 7. CDR3 size: 17 residues. The CDR3 nucleotides are TGTGCCAGCAGCCCCGGGACTAGCGGGACGTACCAAGAGACCCAGTACTTC. It is translated as CASSPGTSGTYQETQYF.

The chain carries TRBV24-1 and TRBJ2-1; D is possibly TRBD2 (6 bases). The CDR3 has 13 amino acids. V shed 8 bases and J shed 2 bases, with 9 bases lying between them. Germline V gives CDR1 KGHDR, CDR2 SFDVKD. In DNA, the CDR3 is TGTGCCACCATCGGGGGTCCCTACAATGAGCAGTTCTTC. Translation gives CATIGGPYNEQFF.

The chain carries TRBV12-3 or TRBV12-4 and TRBJ1-4, with D possibly matching TRBD1 (6 bases). Between the trimmed V and J ends, which lost 3 bases and 8 bases, there was a span of 16 bases. The CDR3 runs to 15 residues. The CDR3 region has the DNA TGTGCCAGCAGTTTCGGGACACCCAGCGGGGAAAAACTGTTTTTT. It translates to CASSFGTPSGEKLFF.

J is TRBJ2-2 and V is TRBV12-3 or TRBV12-4; D not resolved. The CDR3 covers 14 residues. V lost 7 bases and J 0 bases, leaving 9 bases between the germline ends. In DNA, the CDR3 is TGTGCCAGCACGGACCCCACGAACACCGGGGAGCTGTTTTTT. This encodes CASTDPTNTGELFF.